This record looks at one T cell receptor (beta chain) sequence and its context. The antigen is undetermined. The source of the sample is a study of beta chain features in type 1 diabetes. For the study at large: What patients shared with healthy donors was a similar profile of age, gender and cell yields. Researchers looked at over 100,000,000 sorted cells across all samples. Study results and limitations: Patients' naive, central memory and regulatory TCRB repertoires appeared more alike than those of healthy donors.

The V end was cut by 6 bases, the J end by 9 bases, with 17 bases between. The CDR3 totals 13 residues. Germline assignment: CDR1 SQVTM and CDR2 ANQGSEA. One heparinised blood draw, averaging roughly 0.12 L, came from each donor. Expressed TCRB transcripts were sequenced because the isolated RNA had all been reverse transcribed beforehand. Method: immunoSEQ multiplex PCR; TCRdb's copy keeps in-frame clones and lacks some. Among about 350,000 clones, around 19% were seen once, and the ten largest hold 0.035% to 0.05%. Material: naive CD4+ T cells from blood. The sequence was obtained from a young woman in good health. The V and J genes are TRBV29-1 and TRBJ2-2, with D hard to call. This CDR3 reads CSVTSGYTRELFF. The CDR3 region has the DNA TGCAGCGTCACCTCTGGTTACACGAGGGAGCTGTTTTTT.